These T cell receptor beta chains were read from a single sample in a study of cytomegalovirus exposure and HLA in healthy donors. Profiled with immunoSEQ multiplex PCR; TCRdb holds only in-frame clones, not every one. The table shows some 70,000 clones, with roughly 72% occurring only once. Source material: PBMCs. These receptors were obtained from a man aged 50 to 59 in good health and CMV-seronegative. Both conserved end residues are trimmed from each CDR3.

TRBV29-1	TRBJ1-2	SVHGGGYASAGYT
TRBV7-2	TRBJ2-2	ASSPWGANTGELF
TRBV6-6	TRBJ2-7	ASHKGDSYEQY
TRBV12-5	TRBJ2-1	ASGTTAHEQF
TRBV19	TRBJ2-4	ASTSSRGIQY
TRBV28	TRBJ1-4	ASSLTGGQEKLF
TRBV5-5	TRBJ1-1	ASSNLRGEGTEAF
TRBV10-3	TRBJ1-1	AIRSPKGGDKTEAF
TRBV14	TRBJ1-6	ASSQVAGVNSPLH
TRBV11-3	TRBJ2-2	ASSLGQGSTGELF
TRBV30	TRBJ1-6	AWRETANSLNSPLH
TRBV7-2	TRBJ1-1	ASRIRQGYTEAF
TRBV7-9	TRBJ2-7	ASSLGQLNEQY
TRBV2	TRBJ2-6	ASSSTGSGANVLT
TRBV15	TRBJ1-1	ATSRDRTLTEAF
TRBV7-8	TRBJ1-1	ASSRRGDSNTEAF
TRBV30	TRBJ2-5	AWSVSETQY
TRBV13	TRBJ2-6	ASSPSGVVLRESGANVLT
TRBV18	TRBJ2-3	ASSPRDTPSGHTDTQY
TRBV7-8	TRBJ1-1	ASSLARGSGTEAF
TRBV4-3	TRBJ1-2	ASSQAYQTAYGYT
TRBV12-5	TRBJ2-1	ASGSGTSGGATYNEQF
TRBV7-8	TRBJ1-5	ASSFGGTAYSNQPQH
TRBV6-5	TRBJ1-1	ASRRKQGKAEAF
TRBV7-9	TRBJ1-1	ASSLGGSGTEAF
TRBV10-1	TRBJ2-1	ASSGGPSYNEQF
TRBV29-1	TRBJ1-1	SASVNTEAF
TRBV4-2	TRBJ1-5	ASSQDRGRQPQH
TRBV7-2	TRBJ2-5	ASSLTSLQETQY
TRBV18	TRBJ2-7	ASSPNRYEQY
TRBV7-2	TRBJ2-7	ASSSGLAGSYEQY